Shown below are 5 T cell receptor beta chains from a single sample sequenced in a study of blood T cell repertoires in COVID-19. Some clones are missing from TCRdb's copy, which holds only in-frame ones; the method was immunoSEQ multiplex PCR. Of around 480,000 clones detected, about 85% appear once; the ten largest clones hold 0.7%. Sequencing input: PBMCs or T cells enriched from blood (not recorded which). All receptors come from a woman aged 18-29 years who had recovered from COVID-19.

This rearrangement joins TRBV28 to TRBJ2-5; D gene uncertain. The V end lost 2 bases, the J end lost 1 base, and 11 bases lay between the germline ends. The length of the CDR3 is 15 residues. CDR1 and CDR2 (germline): MDHEN, SYDVKM. The CDR3, as DNA: TGTGCCAGCAGTTTACCCGAAGCTCGCCAAGAGACCCAGTACTTC. This codes for CASSLPEARQETQYF.

This clone showed up just once. The chain is built from TRBV28 and TRBJ1-4, with D possibly being TRBD1 (6 bases). The CDR3 has 14 residues. Trimming pared 5 bases from V and 11 bases from J, leaving 18 bases between. Germline assignment: CDR1 MDHEN and CDR2 SYDVKM. The CDR3 loop is CASSLAGTLGKLFF. The CDR3 coding sequence is TGTGCCAGCAGTCTCGCCGGGACATTAGGGAAACTGTTTTTT. The whole variable domain, remainder taken from reference TRBV28 and TRBJ1-4, is DVKVTQSSRYLVKRTGEKVFLECVQDMDHENMFWYRQDPGLGLRLIYFSYDVKMKEKGDIPEGYSVSREKKERFSLILESASTNQTSMYLCASSLAGTLGKLFFGSGTQLSVL.

The rearrangement joins TRBV5-6 to TRBJ2-5; 9 bases are shared with TRBD1. This CDR3 has 15 residues. Germline V gene lookup returns CDR1 SGHDT and CDR2 YYEEEE. The V and J ends lost 6 bases and 5 bases, in that order; junction bases with no gene match: 11. Written as DNA, the CDR3 is TGTGCCAGCACCCTTACGGGACAGGGTGGGGAGACCCAGTACTTC. Translated: CASTLTGQGGETQYF.

V and J are TRBV19 and TRBJ1-4; perhaps TRBD1 as D (5 bases). The CDR3 totals 15 residues. Germline values: CDR1 LNHDA, CDR2 SQIVND (reference sequence). V was pared by 6 bases and J by 0 bases, with 11 bases between. As DNA, the CDR3 is TGTGCCAGTAGGGACGACAGTGCAACTAATGAAAAACTGTTTTTT. It yields the protein CASRDDSATNEKLFF. The entire variable domain, with the rest obtained from reference TRBV19 and TRBJ1-4, is as follows: DGGITQSPKYLFRKEGQNVTLSCEQNLNHDAMYWYRQDPGQGLRLIYYSQIVNDFQKGDIAEGYSVSREKKESFPLTVTSAQKNPTAFYLCASRDDSATNEKLFFGSGTQLSVL.

This clone came up a few times. The chain combines TRBV29-1 with TRBJ1-4, with a weak D call TRBD1 (6 bases). V gave up 4 bases and J gave up 3 bases, with 9 bases separating them. The CDR3 is 13 residues long. Germline V lookup: CDR1 SQVTM, CDR2 ANQGSEA. CDR3 nucleotide sequence: TGCAGCGTTGCTGGACAGTCTAATGAAAAACTGTTTTTT. This codes for CSVAGQSNEKLFF.